The rows below give T cell receptor beta chains drawn from one sample of a study of control samples from healthy donors and cancer patients. Assay: immunoSEQ multiplex PCR; the TCRdb copy retains only in-frame clones and omits some. The sample contains 150,000 to 200,000 clones, 90% to 95% of which appear only once. Sequenced: blood. Every receptor here comes from a woman under 40 in good health. Both conserved end residues are part of each CDR3. D genes are given only for firm matches. Part of the rows lack a size; the others show once, few, many or a class for expanded clones.

NA | NA | TRBJ1-1 | TRBV7-2 | CASSSLGGRAEAFF | TGTGCCAGCAGCTCCCTAGGGGGGCGTGCTGAAGCTTTCTTT
NA | NA | TRBJ1-2 | TRBV6-2/TRBV6-3 | CASSLGSATYGYTF | TGTGCCAGCAGTTTGGGGTCGGCCACATATGGCTACACCTTC
NA | few | TRBJ1-2 | TRBV27 | CASTAGTDYGYTF | TGTGCCAGCACCGCCGGGACGGACTATGGCTACACCTTC
NA | NA | TRBJ2-3 | TRBV24-1 | CATSDLLAPDTQYF | TGTGCCACCAGTGATTTGCTCGCCCCAGATACGCAGTATTTT
NA | NA | TRBJ1-1 | TRBV29-1 | CSVPTGVNTEAFF | TGCAGCGTTCCGACAGGAGTGAACACTGAAGCTTTCTTT
TRBD1 | NA | TRBJ2-1 | TRBV25-1 | CASSSGQNNEQFF | TGTGCCAGCAGCTCGGGACAGAACAATGAGCAGTTCTTC
TRBD1 | NA | TRBJ1-2 | TRBV24-1 | CATTDRAGDGYTF | TGTGCCACCACCGACAGGGCGGGGGATGGCTACACCTTC
NA | NA | TRBJ1-1 | TRBV3-1/TRBV3-2 | CASSQAGEEAFF | TGTGCCAGCAGCCAAGCGGGCGAGGAAGCTTTCTTT
NA | NA | TRBJ2-2 | TRBV30 | CAWSWATANTGELFF | TGTGCCTGGAGTTGGGCGACCGCGAACACCGGGGAGCTGTTTTTT
TRBD1 | once | TRBJ1-1 | TRBV2 | CASMTDRDTEAFF | TGTGCCAGCATGACGGACAGGGACACTGAAGCTTTCTTT
NA | NA | TRBJ2-5 | TRBV30 | CAWSEGRETQYF | TGTGCCTGGAGTGAGGGGCGAGAGACCCAGTACTTC
NA | NA | TRBJ2-5 | TRBV7-9 | CASSLETQYF | TGTGCCAGCAGCTTAGAGACCCAGTACTTC
NA | NA | TRBJ2-5 | TRBV27 | CASSWSGDETQYF | TGTGCCAGCAGTTGGTCAGGGGACGAGACCCAGTACTTC
TRBD1 | NA | TRBJ1-2 | TRBV19 | CASSLKGQSNYGYTF | TGTGCCAGTAGTCTGAAGGGACAGAGTAACTATGGCTACACCTTC
TRBD1 | NA | TRBJ2-2 | TRBV24-1 | CATSETGTTGELFF | TGTGCCACCAGCGAGACAGGGACCACCGGGGAGCTGTTTTTT
NA | NA | TRBJ2-5 | TRBV6-2/TRBV6-3 | CASSRDEQETQYF | TGTGCCAGCAGTCGGGACGAACAAGAGACCCAGTACTTC
NA | NA | TRBJ2-1 | TRBV4-2 | CASSLAQREQFF | TGTGCCAGCAGCCTAGCCCAGCGGGAGCAGTTCTTC
NA | NA | TRBJ2-2 | TRBV29-1 | CSVGWNTGELFF | TGCAGCGTTGGGTGGAACACCGGGGAGCTGTTTTTT
TRBD1 | NA | TRBJ1-1 | TRBV28 | CASSPQGKAFF | TGTGCCAGCAGTCCACAGGGGAAGGCTTTCTTT
TRBD2 | few | TRBJ2-7 | TRBV9 | CASSEGLSYEQYF | TGTGCCAGCAGCGAGGGACTATCGTACGAGCAGTACTTC
NA | NA | TRBJ1-2 | TRBV21-1 | CARRSGVGYTF | TGTGCCAGACGCTCAGGGGTTGGCTACACCTTC
NA | NA | TRBJ2-1 | TRBV6-4 | CASSDSGGSVEQFF | TGTGCCAGCAGTGACTCGGGGGGTTCTGTTGAGCAGTTCTTC
TRBD1 | NA | TRBJ1-2 | TRBV6-5 | CASRLTGDYGYTF | TGTGCCAGCAGACTTACAGGGGACTATGGCTACACCTTC
NA | once | TRBJ1-1 | TRBV6-2/TRBV6-3 | CASSYNRKGTEAFF | TGTGCCAGCAGTTACAACAGGAAGGGGACTGAAGCTTTCTTT
TRBD1 | NA | TRBJ1-3 | TRBV29-1 | CSATGAPSGNTIYF | TGCAGCGCTACAGGGGCCCCCTCTGGAAACACCATATATTTT
NA | NA | TRBJ1-6 | TRBV27 | CASSLRGNSPLHF | TGTGCCAGCAGTTTACGGGGTAATTCACCCCTCCACTTT
TRBD1 | NA | TRBJ1-5 | TRBV6-1 | CASSEGEGASQPQHF | TGTGCCAGCAGTGAAGGCGAGGGGGCGAGTCAGCCCCAGCATTTT
NA | NA | TRBJ1-1 | TRBV27 | CASSSGHKNTEAFF | TGTGCCAGCAGTTCTGGACATAAAAACACTGAAGCTTTCTTT
TRBD1 | NA | TRBJ1-1 | TRBV3-1/TRBV3-2 | CASSQGTGVTEAFF | TGTGCCAGCAGCCAAGGGACAGGGGTCACTGAAGCTTTCTTT
TRBD1 | NA | TRBJ1-4 | TRBV6-5 | CASSSDRATNEKLFF | TGTGCCAGCAGTTCCGACAGGGCAACTAATGAAAAACTGTTTTTT
NA | once | TRBJ2-5 | TRBV28 | CASRRLPETQYF | TGTGCCAGCAGACGGCTCCCCGAGACCCAGTACTTC
NA | NA | TRBJ2-5 | TRBV14 | CASSLVGQAQETQYF | TGTGCCAGCAGCCTAGTTGGGCAGGCACAAGAGACCCAGTACTTC
TRBD2 | NA | TRBJ2-3 | TRBV6-5 | CASSTGLAVDTQYF | TGTGCCAGCAGTACTGGACTAGCAGTGGATACGCAGTATTTT
NA | NA | TRBJ1-5 | TRBV18 | CASSPPLGNSNQPQHF | TGTGCCAGCTCACCACCTCTAGGCAATAGCAATCAGCCCCAGCATTTT
TRBD1 | NA | TRBJ1-2 | TRBV19 | CASSDRTGGIYGYTF | TGTGCCAGTAGCGACCGGACAGGGGGCATCTATGGCTACACCTTC
NA | NA | TRBJ1-2 | TRBV19 | CASSIFYGYTF | TGTGCCAGTAGTATTTTCTATGGCTACACCTTC
TRBD1 | NA | TRBJ1-1 | TRBV5-6 | CASSLYDREYTEAFF | TGTGCCAGCAGCTTGTACGACAGGGAGTACACTGAAGCTTTCTTT
NA | NA | TRBJ1-3 | TRBV6-1 | CASSDREAGNTIYF | TGTGCCAGCAGTGATCGGGAGGCTGGAAACACCATATATTTT
TRBD1 | NA | TRBJ2-1 | TRBV6-4 | CASSDVGTGAYNEQFF | TGTGCCAGCAGTGACGTTGGGACAGGGGCCTACAATGAGCAGTTCTTC
NA | NA | TRBJ2-1 | TRBV4-1 | CASSQVAYNEQFF | TGCGCCAGCAGCCAAGTAGCCTACAATGAGCAGTTCTTC
NA | NA | TRBJ1-1 | TRBV20-1 | CSADRYTEAFF | TGCAGTGCCGACCGGTACACTGAAGCTTTCTTT
TRBD2 | NA | TRBJ2-1 | TRBV7-2 | CASSGGLAGAYNEQFF | TGTGCCAGCAGCGGAGGACTAGCGGGAGCATACAATGAGCAGTTCTTC
NA | NA | TRBJ2-7 | TRBV4-2 | CASSQDHGSQSYEQYF | TGTGCCAGCAGCCAAGATCACGGGAGCCAATCCTACGAGCAGTACTTC
NA | NA | TRBJ2-3 | TRBV18 | CASSVTGSTDTQYF | TGTGCCAGCTCAGTGACAGGAAGCACAGATACGCAGTATTTT
TRBD2 | NA | TRBJ2-3 | TRBV27 | CASSLLAGGPTDTQYF | TGTGCCAGCAGTTTACTAGCGGGGGGGCCAACAGATACGCAGTATTTT
NA | once | TRBJ2-5 | TRBV7-3 | CASSPLSGGTQYF | TGTGCCAGCAGCCCCTTAAGTGGGGGGACCCAGTACTTC
TRBD1 | NA | TRBJ1-5 | TRBV6-5 | CASSPTGRAQPQHF | TGTGCCAGCAGTCCGACAGGGCGGGCTCAGCCCCAGCATTTT
NA | NA | TRBJ1-3 | TRBV3-1/TRBV3-2 | CASSPPGPGNTIYF | TGTGCCAGCAGCCCCCCAGGGCCTGGAAACACCATATATTTT
NA | NA | TRBJ2-7 | TRBV2 | CASMGEAYEQYF | TGTGCCAGCATGGGGGAAGCCTACGAGCAGTACTTC
TRBD1 | NA | TRBJ1-5 | TRBV16 | CASSPQGAGNQPQHF | TGTGCCAGCAGCCCCCAGGGGGCGGGCAATCAGCCCCAGCATTTT
NA | NA | TRBJ2-7 | TRBV19 | CASTPEQYF | TGTGCCAGTACCCCCGAGCAGTACTTC
NA | NA | TRBJ2-3 | TRBV7-8 | CASSRTADTQYF | TGTGCCAGCAGCCGGACAGCAGATACGCAGTATTTT